The 27 T cell receptor beta chains below come from one sample, sequenced in a study of CD8+CD57+ T cells in acquired aplastic anemia. TCR beta VDJ and CDR3 profiling used genomic DNA as template. A single record per CDR3 protein comes from TCRdb applying MiXCR to the reads. Of 400,000 to 450,000 distinct CDR3 sequences listed, 65% to 75% are singletons. Material for sequencing was sorted CD4+, CD8+, or CD8+CD57+ T cells (not recorded which) from PBMCs. These receptors were obtained from a human donor in good health, serving as a control.

V gene TRBV7-2 combines with J gene TRBJ1-1; a possible D gene is TRBD1 (6 bases). Germline CDR1 and CDR2: SGHTA and FQGNSA. The CDR3 has 12 residues. V was trimmed by 1 base and J by 7 bases, leaving 7 bases between them. The CDR3 protein is CASSLVRGEAFF. Here the CDR3 DNA reads TGTGCCAGCAGCTTAGTCAGGGGTGAAGCTTTCTTT.

Points on this clonotype: Germline and junction disagree at one end, which may indicate a read error. CDR3 bases: TGTGCCAGCAGTGACGCCAACAACTACGAGCAGTACTTC. It is translated as CASSDANNYEQYF. V gene TRBV10-1 combines with J gene TRBJ2-7; D remains unclear. Per the germline V gene, CDR1 is WNHNN and CDR2 is SYGVQD (reference sequence). This CDR3 is built from 13 residues.

With respect to this clonotype: The conserved closing phenylalanine or tryptophan is absent in this CDR3, likely reflecting a read error. Here the CDR3 reads CASSPSGLYNSPLHL. In DNA form, the CDR3 reads TGTGCCAGCAGCCCATCAGGACTATATAATTCACCCCTCCACCTT. V and J are TRBV7-2 and TRBJ1-6; D unresolved. The CDR3 loop spans 15 amino acids. V dropped 5 bases and J dropped 4 bases, with 12 bases sitting between them. CDR1 is SGHTA and CDR2 is FQGNSA in the germline V gene.

This clonotype was found a few times. V and J are TRBV29-1 and TRBJ1-2; no clear D. Germline lookup yields CDR1 SQVTM and CDR2 ANQGSEA. The CDR3 totals 9 residues. The V and J ends lost 5 bases and 8 bases respectively, with 6 bases between them. The CDR3 DNA is TGCAGCGTTCTCGAGGGCTACACCTTC. Its protein is CSVLEGYTF. Based on the CDR3 plus reference TRBV29-1 and TRBJ1-2, the full variable domain is SAVISQKPSRDICQRGTSLTIQCQVDSQVTMMFWYRQQPGQSLTLIATANQGSEATYESGFVIDKFPISRPNLTFSTLTVSNMSPEDSSIYLCSVLEGYTFGSGTRLTVV.

The chain carries TRBV6-5 and TRBJ1-1, with unresolved D. From germline, CDR1 is MNHEY and CDR2 SVGAGI. V dropped 6 bases and J dropped 4 bases, with 12 bases sitting between them. The CDR3 length is 13 residues. CDR3 in DNA: TGTGCCAGCAGACCCCTTTGGGGCACTGAAGCTTTCTTT. This encodes CASRPLWGTEAFF.

This clonotype was picked up one time. This chain links TRBV7-2 with TRBJ1-1; D uncertain. The CDR3 extends over 11 amino acids. Trimming took off 5 bases at V and 14 bases at J, with 15 bases between the two ends. The germline V gene has CDR1 SGHTA and CDR2 FQGNSA. The CDR3 DNA reads TGTGCCAGCAGCGACCTTGGTGAAGAGTTCTTT. Residues: CASSDLGEEFF. The variable domain in full, completed from reference TRBV7-2 and TRBJ1-1, reads GAGVSQSPSNKVTEKGKDVELRCDPISGHTALYWYRQSLGQGLEFLIYFQGNSAPDKSGLPSDRFSAERTGGSVSTLTIQRTQQEDSAVYLCASSDLGEEFFGQGTRLTVV.

This chain uses TRBV5-6 with TRBJ1-1, with no clear D. CDR1 is SGHDT and CDR2 is YYEEEE in the germline V gene. Trimming shortened V by 6 bases and J by 3 bases, and 12 bases separated the two germline ends. The CDR3 contains 13 residues. The CDR3 DNA reads TGTGCCAGCACCCTACTGGGGTACACTGAAGCTTTCTTT. Translating it yields CASTLLGYTEAFF.

The chain links TRBV7-2 to TRBJ2-7; TRBD2 is a possible D gene (6 bases). The germline gives CDR1 SGHTA, CDR2 FQGNSA. V was trimmed by 1 base and J by 2 bases, leaving 9 bases between them. The CDR3 extends over 14 amino acids. Here the CDR3 reads CASSLEAGTYEQYF. For the CDR3, the DNA is TGTGCCAGCAGCTTAGAGGCGGGGACCTACGAGCAGTACTTC.

This clonotype was recorded many times. This chain uses TRBV5-5 with TRBJ1-2; D unresolved. The V end lost 0 bases, the J end lost 4 bases, and 22 bases lay between the germline ends. This CDR3 contains 18 residues. Germline assignment: CDR1 SGHKS and CDR2 YYEKEE (reference sequence). DNA of the CDR3: TGTGCCAGCAGCTTGGTATCGTTATCCGACACCCCCCTCTATGGCTACACCTTC. Protein product: CASSLVSLSDTPLYGYTF.

The table lists this clonotype with many counts. V is TRBV7-8 and J is TRBJ1-5, with 7 bases fitting TRBD1. V lost 1 base and J lost 5; bases outside the gene matches: 2. CDR1 and CDR2 (germline): SGHVS, FQNEAQ. The CDR3 totals 14 residues. In DNA form, the CDR3 reads TGTGCCAGCAGCTTAGTTACAGGGGATCAGCCCCAGCATTTT. Translation: CASSLVTGDQPQHF.

This clonotype was seen a few times. The chain joins TRBV6-5 to TRBJ2-1, with D possibly TRBD2 on 6 matching bases. The germline V and J ends were trimmed by 6 bases and 10 bases, with 10 bases remaining between them. The CDR3 sequence is 11 residues long. In germline, CDR1 is MNHEY, CDR2 SVGAGI. DNA of the CDR3: TGTGCCAGCAGAAGTCTAGCGGAGCAGTTCTTC. This gives the protein CASRSLAEQFF.

The chain recombines TRBV7-9 with TRBJ2-7, with D perhaps assigned TRBD1 or TRBD2 (7 bases each). Germline V CDR1 and CDR2: SEHNR, FQNEAQ (reference sequence). This CDR3 has 14 amino acids. Trimming stripped 3 bases from V and 3 bases from J, with 12 bases between. The CDR3 spells CASSFQGGVYEQYF. In DNA, the CDR3 is TGTGCCAGCAGCTTCCAGGGGGGGGTCTACGAGCAGTACTTC.

The V call is TRBV7-2, the J call TRBJ2-3; 10 nucleotides align to TRBD1. This CDR3 is 13 amino acids long. With 11 bases clipped from V and 6 bases from J, the junction kept 8 bases outside the gene matches. CDR1 and CDR2 from the germline V gene are SGHTA and FQGNSA. The CDR3 nucleotides are TGTGCCGGAATCCGACAGGGGGCGGATACGCAGTATTTT. This codes for CAGIRQGADTQYF.

The chain employs TRBV19 and TRBJ2-7, with TRBD1 matching 11 bases. CDR1 and CDR2 from the germline V gene are LNHDA and SQIVND (reference sequence). The ends lost 5 bases at V and 3 bases at J; junction bases unmatched: 6. CDR3 length equals 15 residues. The CDR3 nucleotides are TGTGCCAGTAGTGTTGGGACAGGGGGTGGCTACGAGCAGTACTTC. It translates to CASSVGTGGGYEQYF.

This chain connects TRBV7-2 to TRBJ2-7, with 7 positions matching TRBD2. Germline CDR1 SGHTA, CDR2 FQGNSA. V shed 4 bases, J shed 9 bases, and the junction held 15 bases outside the gene matches. The CDR3 is 15 amino acids. In DNA, the CDR3 is TGTGCCAGCAGCTCGGGGGGTACAAGCTCCAACGGGCAGTACTTC. Its protein product is CASSSGGTSSNGQYF. The full variable domain, in which reference TRBV7-2 and TRBJ2-7 provide the parts outside the CDR3, is GAGVSQSPSNKVTEKGKDVELRCDPISGHTALYWYRQSLGQGLEFLIYFQGNSAPDKSGLPSDRFSAERTGGSVSTLTIQRTQQEDSAVYLCASSSGGTSSNGQYFGPGTRLTVT.

Regarding this clonotype: One junction end disagrees with the germline gene, perhaps due to a read error. This chain links TRBV9 with TRBJ2-5; either TRBD1 or TRBD2 may supply D (6 bases each). Germline V gene lookup returns CDR1 SGDLS and CDR2 YYNGEE. The CDR3 has 14 residues. The CDR3 region is CASSVSRGGRTQNF. In nucleotides, the CDR3 is TGTGCCAGCAGCGTGAGCAGGGGAGGAAGGACCCAGAACTTC.

On this clonotype: Likely a read error: the CDR3 ends without its conserved phenylalanine or tryptophan. The V and J genes are TRBV15 and TRBJ2-7, with a weak D call TRBD2 (6 bases). CDR1 LNHNV and CDR2 YYDKDF come from the germline V gene (reference sequence). This CDR3 is built from 14 residues. The chain's CDR3 is CASSRDVEGYEQYL. The CDR3 DNA is TGTGCCTCCAGCAGAGACGTGGAGGGCTACGAGCAGTACCTC.

CDR3 nucleotides: TGTGCCAGCAGCTTAATCCCAGCGAGGAGCACAGATACGTACTTC. This translates into CASSLIPARSTDTYF. V and J are TRBV7-3 and TRBJ2-5, with D unclear. This CDR3 contains 15 residues. Trimming cost V 1 base and J 13 bases, with 22 bases left between them. In germline, CDR1 is SGHTA, CDR2 FQGTGA. The entire variable domain, with the rest obtained from reference TRBV7-3 and TRBJ2-5, is as follows: GAGVSQTPSNKVTEKGKYVELRCDPISGHTALYWYRQSLGQGPEFLIYFQGTGAADDSGLPNDRFFAVRPEGSVSTLKIQRTERGDSAVYLCASSLIPARSTDTYFGPGTRLLVL.

The genes are TRBV19 and TRBJ1-5; 9 bases match TRBD1. Germline values: CDR1 LNHDA, CDR2 SQIVND (reference sequence). This CDR3 has 15 residues. Germline trimming cut 4 bases from V and 5 bases from J; bases unmatched to any gene: 6. CDR3 loop: CASSRDRVSDQPQHF. CDR3 DNA sequence: TGTGCCAGTAGTAGGGACAGGGTAAGCGATCAGCCCCAGCATTTT.

The chain couples TRBV7-2 to TRBJ2-5; a weak D match, TRBD2 (6 bases). Trimming removed 3 bases from V and 5 bases from J, with 10 bases in between. Germline CDR1 SGHTA, CDR2 FQGNSA. The CDR3 totals 13 residues. CDR3 sequence reads: CASSLNRGETQYF. In DNA, the CDR3 is TGTGCCAGCAGCTTGAACCGGGGGGAGACCCAGTACTTC.

V gene TRBV25-1 combines with J gene TRBJ1-6, with 8 bases fitting TRBD1. The CDR3 covers 14 residues. Per the germline V gene, CDR1 is MGHDK and CDR2 is SYGVNS. Trimming cost V 1 base and J 11 bases; bases outside gene matches: 4. The CDR3 DNA reads as TGTGCCAGCAGTGAATGGACAGGGAACCCACCCCTCCACTTT. Translation gives CASSEWTGNPPLHF.

V and J are TRBV30 and TRBJ2-5; weak D call: TRBD2 (6 bases). This CDR3 has 15 residues. CDR1 is GTSNPN, CDR2 SVGIG, per germline (reference sequence). The germline V and J ends were trimmed by 2 bases and 5 bases, with 18 bases remaining between them. Here the CDR3 DNA reads TGTGCCTGGAGTAGTGGGAGGAGCATAGCGGAGACCCAGTACTTC. It codes for CAWSSGRSIAETQYF.

As for this clonotype: Compared with germline, one end of the junction differs, possibly owing to a read error. This chain uses TRBV5-1 with TRBJ2-5, with D perhaps given as TRBD1 or TRBD2 (5 bases each). The CDR3 contains 10 residues. Germline assignment: CDR1 SGHRS and CDR2 YFSETQ. The CDR3 region has the DNA TGCGCCAGCAGCCAAGGGACCCGGTCCTTC. It is translated as CASSQGTRSF. The full variable domain, its missing parts supplied by reference TRBV5-1 and TRBJ2-5, is KAGVTQTPRYLIKTRGQQVTLSCSPISGHRSVSWYQQTPGQGLQFLFEYFSETQRNKGNFPGRFSGRQFSNSRSEMNVSTLELGDSALYLCASSQGTRSFGPGTRLLVL.

This clonotype was observed a handful of times. One end of the junction does not line up with germline, which may come from a read error. This sequence joins TRBV6-5 and TRBJ1-2, with TRBD1 as a possible D gene (6 bases). CDR3 length equals 13 residues. Germline V gene data show CDR1 as MNHEY and CDR2 as SVGAGI. The CDR3 sequence is CDSSSNRDNGYTF. Written as DNA, the CDR3 is TGTGACAGCAGTTCCAACAGGGATAATGGCTACACCTTC.

In DNA form, the CDR3 reads TGCAGCGTTGAAGATCAAGGGAACGAGCAGTACTTC. This gives the protein CSVEDQGNEQYF. The genes are TRBV29-1 and TRBJ2-7, with D unclear. CDR3 length equals 12 residues. The V end was cut by 0 bases, the J end by 5 bases, with 8 bases between. Germline CDR1 is SQVTM and CDR2 is ANQGSEA.

The rearrangement uses TRBV9 and TRBJ2-1; 7 bases line up with TRBD2. CDR1 is SGDLS, CDR2 YYNGEE, per germline. The trim removed 3 bases at V and 14 bases at J, leaving 17 bases unmatched. This CDR3 is built from 15 residues. CDR3 loop: CASSAQVGGSAGEFF. The CDR3 DNA reads TGTGCCAGCAGCGCCCAGGTGGGGGGGAGCGCTGGGGAGTTCTTC.

J is TRBJ1-4 and V is TRBV24-1; 10 nucleotides line up with TRBD1. This CDR3 is built from 14 residues. The germline V gene encodes CDR1 KGHDR and CDR2 SFDVKD. Trimming removed 6 bases from V and 5 bases from J; junction bases left unmatched: 2. CDR3 in DNA: TGTGCCACCAGTATGGGACAGGGGAATGAAAAACTGTTTTTT. Translated: CATSMGQGNEKLFF.